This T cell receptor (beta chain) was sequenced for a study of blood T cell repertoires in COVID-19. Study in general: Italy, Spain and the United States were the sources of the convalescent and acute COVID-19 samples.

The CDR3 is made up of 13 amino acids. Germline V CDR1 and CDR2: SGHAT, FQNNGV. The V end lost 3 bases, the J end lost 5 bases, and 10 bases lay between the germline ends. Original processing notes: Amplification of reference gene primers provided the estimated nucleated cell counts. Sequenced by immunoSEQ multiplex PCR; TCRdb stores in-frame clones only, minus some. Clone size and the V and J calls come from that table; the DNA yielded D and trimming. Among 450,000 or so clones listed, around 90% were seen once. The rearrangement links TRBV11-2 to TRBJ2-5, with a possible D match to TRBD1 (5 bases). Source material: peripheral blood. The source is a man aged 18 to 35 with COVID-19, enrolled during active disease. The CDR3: CASSFSQAETQYF. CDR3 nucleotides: TGTGCCAGCAGCTTTTCACAGGCGGAGACCCAGTACTTC.